What follows describes a single T cell receptor beta chain. Its cognate antigen is unknown. PCR used 60 Vbeta primers and 13 Jbeta primers. Clones were sequenced by immunoSEQ multiplex PCR, and TCRdb holds only the in-frame ones, with some missing. This table holds 100,000 to 150,000 clones, roughly 85% found once. This record comes from a study of cytomegalovirus exposure and HLA in healthy donors. Background on the study: As released early, the data held approximately 80 million unique TCRs from HLA-typed donors.

Findings of the study overall: There were some 150 TCR beta chains listed as cytomegalovirus-associated. In an earlier analysis, about 87% or about 30%: the productive usage of most TCR beta V segments. CMV serostatus was the sole immune exposure information available.

V was shortened by 6 bases and J by 8 bases, with 15 bases between the two germline ends. Germline CDR1 and CDR2: MGHRA and YSYEKL. The CDR3 covers 13 residues. The chain couples TRBV4-1 to TRBJ2-3; possibly TRBD2 for D (5 bases). The source material was PBMCs. The TCR sequence derives from a boy aged 5-17 years in good health and CMV-seronegative. The CDR3 reads CASRVSTSTTQYF. CDR3 sequence (DNA): TGCGCCAGCAGGGTAAGCACTAGTACTACGCAGTATTTT.